This is a list of T cell receptor beta chains from one sample in a study of regulatory T cells in long-lasting Graves disease. TCRdb processed the multiplex PCR reads anew with MiXCR; each CDR3 protein has one entry. Here the sample spans around 400,000 distinct CDR3 sequences, about 15% being singletons. This sample was also put to use in a study of T cells in Graves' hyperthyroidism and ophthalmopathy.

The input for sequencing was peripheral blood mononuclear cells (PBMCs), taken at new diagnosis, from a patient treated with antithyroid drugs. Receptors originate from a woman in her forties with Graves disease. CDR3s include the opening cysteine and the closing phenylalanine or tryptophan. Fields, in order: J gene, clone size, D gene, V gene, CDR3 DNA, CDR3 protein. D genes are given only for firm matches. Expanded clones get a size class; other rows say once, few or many, or leave the size out.

>TRBJ2-1|many|-|TRBV20-1
TGCAGTGCTAGAGACACTAGCCAGAGCTCCTACAATGAGCAGTTCTTC
CSARDTSQSSYNEQFF
>TRBJ2-7|-|-|TRBV18
TGTGCCAGCTCAACCCGGAGGGCCTACGAGCAGTACTTC
CASSTRRAYEQYF
>TRBJ2-2|many|-|TRBV12-3/TRBV12-4
TGTGCCAGCAGATTCAGAGACACCGGGGAGCTGTTTTTT
CASRFRDTGELFF
>TRBJ1-6|few|-|TRBV20-1
TGCAGTGCTACGCCCGGCAACCATAATTCACCCCTCCACTTT
CSATPGNHNSPLHF
>TRBJ2-1|few|-|TRBV12-3/TRBV12-4
TGTGCCAGCACCCTAAAGCCCTACAATGAGCAGTTCTTC
CASTLKPYNEQFF
>TRBJ2-7|-|TRBD1|TRBV19
TGTGCCAGTAGTATCCTAGCACAGGGGGGTTACGAGCAGTACTTC
CASSILAQGGYEQYF
>TRBJ2-7|-|-|TRBV4-1
TGCGCCAGCAGCAAGGGGGGGCATATGGCAGCCTACGAGCAGTACTTC
CASSKGGHMAAYEQYF
>TRBJ1-2|-|-|TRBV28
TGTGCCAGCAGACCCTTACCCCGCCCCAACTATGGCTACACCTTC
CASRPLPRPNYGYTF
>TRBJ2-7|few|TRBD2|TRBV28
TGTGCCAGCAGTCTCTCAGCGGGGGTCCTCGAGCAGTACTTC
CASSLSAGVLEQYF
>TRBJ2-1|many|TRBD2|TRBV3-1
TGTGCCAGCAGCCAAGAGGGACTAGCGGGAGAAGAGTTCTTC
CASSQEGLAGEEFF
>TRBJ2-2|many|-|TRBV12-5
TGTGCTAGTGGTCCCCCAGACAGGCGGGCCGGGGAGCTGTTTTTT
CASGPPDRRAGELFF
>TRBJ2-1|many|-|TRBV11-3
TGTGCCAGCAGCCAATCAACCTACAATGAGCAGTTCTTC
CASSQSTYNEQFF
>TRBJ2-5|-|TRBD1|TRBV5-1
TGCGCCAGCAGCTTGCCCGGGACAGCCTCCCAAGAGACCCAGTACTTC
CASSLPGTASQETQYF
>TRBJ2-1|-|TRBD2|TRBV27
TGTGCCAGCAATATCGGGACTAGCGTCTACAATGAGCAGTTCTTC
CASNIGTSVYNEQFF
>TRBJ1-2|many|-|TRBV14
TGTGCCAGCAGCTTCACGCCCGATGGAAGGAGCTACACCTTC
CASSFTPDGRSYTF
>TRBJ2-2|many|TRBD1|TRBV28
TGTGCCAGCAGTTTCTCGGGACAGACTCTGAACACCGGGGAGCTGTTTTTT
CASSFSGQTLNTGELFF
>TRBJ2-2|few|-|TRBV15
TGTGCCACCAGCACGAGTGGGTTGGGAGTCCGTGGGGAGCTGTTTTTT
CATSTSGLGVRGELFF
>TRBJ1-1|few|TRBD1|TRBV7-2
TGTGCCAGCAGCTCCAGGGACAGGGGGCCGAACACTGAAGCTTTCTTT
CASSSRDRGPNTEAFF
>TRBJ1-3|many|-|TRBV11-2
TGTGCCAGCGGATTTTCAGGAAACACCATATATTTT
CASGFSGNTIYF
>TRBJ2-1|-|TRBD2|TRBV10-3
TGTGCCATCATGGCGGGAGAGGTGAATGAGCAGTTCTTC
CAIMAGEVNEQFF
>TRBJ2-1|-|TRBD2|TRBV24-1
TGTGCCACCAGTGATCCACTAGCGGCTTACAATGAGCAGTTCTTC
CATSDPLAAYNEQFF
>TRBJ2-3|many|TRBD2|TRBV20-1
TGCAGTGCTACCGGGACTAGCGGGAGCACAGATACGCAGTATTTT
CSATGTSGSTDTQYF
>TRBJ1-3|-|-|TRBV6-2/TRBV6-3
TGTGCCAGCACCCCCCGACAGCTCGTACGCGGAAACACCATATATTTT
CASTPRQLVRGNTIYF
>TRBJ1-2|-|-|TRBV20-1
TGCAGTGCTGCCGTCAATCCCTATGGCTACACCTTC
CSAAVNPYGYTF
>TRBJ2-2|few|-|TRBV6-2/TRBV6-3
TGTGCCAGCAGCGTGAGTGACACCGGGGAGCTGTTTTTT
CASSVSDTGELFF
>TRBJ2-7|many|TRBD2|TRBV11-3
TGTGCCAGCAGCGCAGTAAGCGGGAGTAACCACGAGCAGTACTTC
CASSAVSGSNHEQYF
>TRBJ2-3|many|-|TRBV7-2
TGTGCCAGCAGCTTACAAATGGGTTCCCAGTATTTT
CASSLQMGSQYF
>TRBJ2-6|many|-|TRBV19
TGTGCCAGTAGCGCGGACTCTGGGGCCAACGTCCTGACTTTC
CASSADSGANVLTF
>TRBJ2-3|many|TRBD2|TRBV20-1
TGCAGTGCTTGGGGCGCGGGAGCGATAGATACGCAGTATTTT
CSAWGAGAIDTQYF
>TRBJ2-3|many|-|TRBV7-9
TGTGCCAGCAGCGTCAGCCAGAGCACAGATACGCAGTATTTT
CASSVSQSTDTQYF
>TRBJ2-7|-|TRBD2|TRBV10-3
TGTGCCACCACACTATCCGGGACTAGCATTTTGGGGGAGCAGTACTTC
CATTLSGTSILGEQYF
>TRBJ1-1|-|-|TRBV5-6
TGTGCCAGCAGCTTGGCGGGCAAGCAAGCTTTCTTT
CASSLAGKQAFF
>TRBJ2-3|many|-|TRBV2
TGTGCCACCAGTACAGGGGGGGCGAGTGATACGCAGTATTTT
CATSTGGASDTQYF
>TRBJ2-5|-|TRBD2|TRBV7-9
TGTGCCAGCAGCTCCGGGACTAGCGGGAGCGGAGAGACCCAGTACTTC
CASSSGTSGSGETQYF
>TRBJ1-4|many|-|TRBV20-1
TGCAGTGCTAGTGGTCAGGGGCATGAAAAACTGTTTTTT
CSASGQGHEKLFF
>TRBJ2-6|-|-|TRBV9
TGTGCCAGCAGCGTAGCAGTCTCTGGGGCCAACGTCCTGACTTTC
CASSVAVSGANVLTF
>TRBJ2-1|-|-|TRBV6-2/TRBV6-3
TGTGCCAGCAGTTACATGGCTCACAATGAGCAGTTCTTC
CASSYMAHNEQFF
>TRBJ2-3|many|-|TRBV11-2
TGTGCCAGCAGGGCGGGCGGCGGCACACACACAGATACGCAGTATTTT
CASRAGGGTHTDTQYF
>TRBJ2-1|many|TRBD2|TRBV6-5
TGTGCCAGCAGTTACGACGGGAGGGCCTTAGGCAATGAGCAGTTCTTC
CASSYDGRALGNEQFF
>TRBJ2-3|many|TRBD2|TRBV2
TGTGCCACCCTCTGGACTAGCGGCACAGATACGCAGTATTTT
CATLWTSGTDTQYF
>TRBJ2-5|many|-|TRBV6-1
TGTGCCACCTGGACTCCTGGTGGGACCCAGTACTTC
CATWTPGGTQYF
>TRBJ2-1|few|TRBD2|TRBV18
TGTGCCAGCTCACCCCCTAGCGGGGGGGCTGGTGAGCAGTTCTTC
CASSPPSGGAGEQFF
>TRBJ2-1|-|TRBD2|TRBV15
TGTGCCACCAGCGCCACGGGAGGTCTCTACAATGAGCAGTTCTTC
CATSATGGLYNEQFF
>TRBJ2-3|many|TRBD2|TRBV4-1
TGCGCCAGCAGCCAAGAGGGCCATAGCGGGAGGGCCGCAGATACGCAGTATTTT
CASSQEGHSGRAADTQYF
>TRBJ2-7|many|-|TRBV28
TGTGCCAGCAGTTTGTACTCGGATACCTACGAGCAGTACTTC
CASSLYSDTYEQYF
>TRBJ2-2|many|TRBD1|TRBV11-2
TGTGCCAGCAGCTCACGGGGACAGGGATGGAAAACCGGGGAGCTGTTTTTT
CASSSRGQGWKTGELFF
>TRBJ2-1|-|-|TRBV6-5
TGTGCCAGCAGTTACACCTGGGGTGGAAGCTCCTACAATGAGCAGTTCTTC
CASSYTWGGSSYNEQFF
>TRBJ2-2|many|-|TRBV28
TGTGCCAGCAATAAAGAAGCGTCCACCGGGGAGCTGTTTTTT
CASNKEASTGELFF
>TRBJ1-1|many|-|TRBV5-1
TGCGCCAGCAGCTTGGACGTTAGCTCGAACACTGAAGCTTTCTTT
CASSLDVSSNTEAFF
>TRBJ2-1|once|TRBD1|TRBV24-1
TGTGCCACCAGTGATCCCCGGACAGGGCTCAATGAGCAGTTCTTC
CATSDPRTGLNEQFF
>TRBJ1-1|-|-|TRBV4-1
TGCGCCAGCAGCCCCCAGGGGAAGGGGGACACTGAAGCTTTCTTT
CASSPQGKGDTEAFF
>TRBJ2-1|many|TRBD2|TRBV2
TGTGCCAGCCTCGAGGGGGGCGGGAGGGCCCCGAATGAGCAGTTCTTC
CASLEGGGRAPNEQFF
>TRBJ2-3|many|-|TRBV7-9
TGTGCCAGCAGCTTAGGTAGCGGACCCAGCACAGATACGCAGTATTTT
CASSLGSGPSTDTQYF